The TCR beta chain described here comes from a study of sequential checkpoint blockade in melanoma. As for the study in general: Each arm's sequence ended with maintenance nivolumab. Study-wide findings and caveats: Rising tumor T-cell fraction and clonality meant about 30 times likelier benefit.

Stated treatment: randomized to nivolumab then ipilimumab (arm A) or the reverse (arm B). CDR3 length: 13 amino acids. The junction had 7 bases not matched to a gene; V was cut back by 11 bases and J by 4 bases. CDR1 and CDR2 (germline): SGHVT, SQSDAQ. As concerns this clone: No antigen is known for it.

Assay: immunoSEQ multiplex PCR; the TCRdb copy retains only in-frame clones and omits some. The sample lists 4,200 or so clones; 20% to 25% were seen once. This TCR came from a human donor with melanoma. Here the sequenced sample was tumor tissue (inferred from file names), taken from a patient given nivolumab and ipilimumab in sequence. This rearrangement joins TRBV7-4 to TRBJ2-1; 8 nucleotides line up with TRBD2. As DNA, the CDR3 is TGTGCCGGAGCGACTAGCGTTTACAATGAGCAGTTCTTC. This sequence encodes CAGATSVYNEQFF.